This T cell receptor (beta chain) was identified during a study of cytomegalovirus exposure and HLA in healthy donors (TCRdb year 2017). About the full investigation: In an earlier analysis of some 610 of the donors, about 270 Gb of sequence data and 90 million to 130 million unique TCR beta sequences from about 190 million T cells were reported. An early release covering about 600 HLA-typed donors comprised 300 to 350 gigabases of sequencing data and tens of millions of unique TCR sequences. Of the 398 genotyped donors, roughly 80% fell in the genetic ancestry cluster associated with self-reported Caucasian donors. The study aimed to test whether signatures of past pathogen exposure could be identified by cataloging public T cell receptors. Using immunosequencing, the study profiled T cell repertoires from 500 to 800 subjects and related those repertoires to cytomegalovirus serostatus. In addition to the first cohort of around 670 subjects, a separate validation cohort of under 150 different subjects was used. The study combined high-throughput TCR immunosequencing, statistical association of individual TCRs with disease status, and machine learning to predict cytomegalovirus infection status. A later analysis re-analyzed previously published TCR beta repertoires from roughly 600 donors and added high-resolution HLA genotyping to study TCR occurrence patterns. In the later analysis, no new phenotypic data were used to find candidate immune exposures; instead, reliance was placed on TCR beta sequences and their occurrence across donors. To decide whether each TCR beta V gene segment behaved as functional or pseudogenic, an earlier analysis of some 570 of the donors relied on high-throughput TCR beta sequencing. Donor age, sex, ethnicity and CMV serostatus were compiled alongside the repertoire data. A later genetic analysis used genome-wide SNP genotypes for about 60% of the roughly 700 donors, treating that subset as a discovery cohort. Every repertoire in the discovery cohort had been generated on one and the same sequencing platform. Class I and class II HLA loci were covered by the typing at four-digit resolution. Typing coverage differed by locus: A, B, C, DRB1 and DQB1 were typed in roughly 629-630 donors, DQA1 in approximately 520, DPA1 in 600 to 610, and DPB1 in just under 490. Roughly five DR-DQ haplotypes were treated as single units for association and clustering because of strong linkage in the cohort. Among some 410 genotyped donors of the cohort, an average of around 240,000 unique TCR beta nucleotide sequences were sequenced per donor, roughly 18% of them non-productive.

The cohort consisted of some 730 healthy bone marrow donors. At the time of sampling, every cohort member was nominally healthy, though immune exposures that went unrecorded were likely present. The donor was CMV seronegative and belonged to the group of over 350 seronegative cohort members. Every donor gave a peripheral blood sample, and the peripheral blood mononuclear cells from that sample were used for TCR beta sequencing. The Qiagen DNeasy Blood Extraction Kit was used to extract genomic DNA from the blood cell samples. The full study reports these points: Because HLA typing was missing for some donors at each locus, association tests included only the typed subset. Sequencing depth was assumed to be roughly uniform across donors in the presence/absence analyses, though that assumption may not hold. In this cohort, only TCR beta chains were sequenced, and detectable features were limited by the absence of alpha or paired-chain data. The authors suggested that the approach could potentially be generalized to other disease states and immunological phenotypes. When HLA alleles, especially DR and DQ, strongly co-occurred, TCR associations were difficult to assign to individual alleles. Most CMV-associated TCR beta chains appeared to be HLA-restricted in a later analysis, and the HLA associations seemed to be driven largely by CMV exposure. A later analysis reported that several top co-occurrence clusters appeared linked to parvovirus B19, influenza, CMV and Epstein-Barr virus. A further reported finding was that TCR beta sequences accurately predicted the HLA-A and HLA-B alleles for most subjects in the first cohort. Broadly in line with IMGT annotations, most TCR beta V segments showed up in productive rearrangements about 90% or about 30% of the time in an earlier analysis of some 590 of the donors. A few of the identified cytomegalovirus-associated TCR beta chains were confirmed in vitro to be specific for cytomegalovirus antigens. Compared with equally common non-associated chains, HLA-associated TCR beta chains in a later analysis were more clonally expanded and had lower generation probabilities. In both the original and validation cohorts, the classifier was reported to diagnose cytomegalovirus status with high specificity and sensitivity. Across donors, most TCR sequences were observed very rarely, whereas some public TCRs were present in many individuals. In a later analysis, the rate of TCR association differed among HLA loci, with DRB1 alleles having the most associated TCRs and HLA-C alleles having the fewest. A later genetic analysis reported fewer N-insertions in productive TCRs among donors in an Asian-associated ancestry cluster than the approximately 700-donor mean. Because the 87-base-pair reads could not distinguish some IMGT-functional V segments, including TRBV6-2 and TRBV6-3, those segments were excluded. The study listed 150 to 200 TCR beta chains as associated with cytomegalovirus. Specific HLA alleles were associated with 16,951 TCR beta sequences at a false discovery rate of 0.05 in a later analysis. A later genetic analysis associated a missense DCLRE1C variant with V-gene and J-gene trimming of TCR beta chains, and an independent cohort replicated the association. Correlated functional status among segregating V segments might be attributable to linkage disequilibrium, but an unknown experimental factor could not be ruled out. CMV serostatus was the only immune exposure information available for the cohort. Because counts were too low, 15 to 20 rarely observed V segments, including chromosome 9 orphons, were excluded from the earlier analysis of some 540 of the donors. The sequencing pipeline was judged likely to have produced a cluster of highly shared sequence variants as a technical artifact.

From cysteine to phenylalanine, the CDR3 is 12 amino acids long. The retained sequence is limited to the CDR3, 36 bases, with the frame set at the first base. The germline V gene specifies SNHLY as CDR1 and FYNNEI as CDR2. V is shortened by 10 bases, J by 4 bases, and the region joining them spans 13 bases. Library creation used the immunoSEQ multiplex PCR assay. The multiplex PCR relied on a mix of 60 forward primers for TCR Vbeta segments and 13 reverse primers for TCR Jbeta segments. A multiplex PCR assay on genomic DNA amplified the CDR3 region of rearranged TCR beta genes. Amplified TCR beta libraries were sequenced as 87-base-pair reads on the Illumina HiSeq System. Per the original workflow: In a later analysis, around 80 million unique TCR beta chains were counted across the roughly 670 repertoires, and roughly 11 million of these chains were shared by at least two donors. A nearest-neighbor algorithm error-corrected the raw reads and collapsed the reads into unique sequences, merging closely related sequences to remove PCR and sequencing errors. To assign V, D and J gene segments, CDR3 sequences were aligned to IMGT reference sequences. Each retained sequence needed at least a six-nucleotide match to both a V gene segment and a J gene segment. A rearrangement counted as productive if the CDR3 had no stop codons and remained in frame with V and J, and every other rearrangement counted as non-productive. CDR3 was defined by IMGT convention, running from the second conserved V-encoded cysteine to the conserved J-encoded phenylalanine. The earlier analysis of a few hundred of the donors excluded sequences that lacked an unambiguous match to a single V gene segment. An earlier analysis of about 600 of the donors called V segments functional above 56.7% productive rearrangements and segregating when the between-donor standard deviation exceeded 5%. A statistical classification framework was developed to diagnose cytomegalovirus status using the catalog of TCR beta chain sequences. A later analysis assigned V and J genes by comparing TCR nucleotide sequences with IMGT/GENE-DB human TR gene sequences. In a later analysis, CDR3 sequences and most-parsimonious VDJ recombination scenarios were assigned using the TCRdist pipeline. In a later analysis, each TCR beta chain was defined by its CDR3 amino acid sequence together with its V-gene family, and reads without a unique V-gene family were excluded. A later analysis removed several hundred highly shared, low-generation-probability nucleotide sequences to deal with suspected cross-contamination and a sequencing artifact. A later analysis calculated a clonal expansion index for each public chain from normalized within-repertoire ranks of inferred template counts. Generation probabilities in a later analysis came from a VDJ recombination model fitted to out-of-frame rearrangements, and those results were checked against IGoR. In a later analysis, TCR-TCR, TCR-HLA and TCR-CMV co-occurrence was scored with hypergeometric tests, and a repertoire-size bias correction was applied to TCR pairs. False discovery rates were estimated in a later analysis by permuting HLA or CMV assignments 20 times. In a later analysis, co-occurring TCRs were grouped with DBSCAN, and TCRdist sequence similarity was added when clustering was performed within HLA-allele-positive subsets. Repertoires with fewer than 30,000 or more than 120,000 public chains were left out of co-occurrence clustering, as were about 5 repertoires with anomalous nucleotide sharing. Entries here come from immuneACCESS through TCRdb and include only in-frame sequences with V and J called. Some clones fail to appear in such tables; in the studies checked, an unresolved V gene covers under half of the shortfall, and the cause of the remainder is unknown. V and J calls and clone size are those listed in that table; D and trimming were worked out from the DNA. This sample's listing comprises 150,000 to 200,000 clones. The top ten clones comprise approximately 0.74% of the sample.

About this clone: Which antigen it targets is not known.

Sequencing used PBMCs. The chain is assembled from TRBV2 and TRBJ1-2; no D segment can be confidently identified. The source of this sequence is a boy aged 5-17 years in good health and CMV-seronegative. The CDR3 has the sequence CAISKSFYGYTF. The nucleotide sequence reads as follows: TGTGCCATCTCCAAGAGTTTCTATGGCTACACCTTC.